Below are 26 T cell receptor beta chains sequenced from a single sample in a study of blood T cell repertoires in COVID-19. The table came from immunoSEQ multiplex PCR; TCRdb's copy has only in-frame clones and leaves some out. Of 440,000 or so clones in the sample, 70% to 90% were seen once. Sequenced: peripheral blood. The source of these receptors is a woman aged 35 to 49 with COVID-19, enrolled during active disease.

This chain joins TRBV28 and TRBJ2-3; TRBD2 agrees at 11 bases. The CDR3 runs 15 residues. Germline V gene data show CDR1 as MDHEN and CDR2 as SYDVKM. V trimming: 4 bases; J trimming: 4 bases; junction bases outside the gene matches: 4. The CDR3 DNA reads as TGTGCCAGCAGTTGGACTAGCGGGTCATCAGATACGCAGTATTTT. Its translation is CASSWTSGSSDTQYF.

The rearrangement links TRBV7-3 to TRBJ1-1; 7 bases fit TRBD1. CDR1 and CDR2 from the germline V gene are SGHTA and FQGTGA. V lost 5 bases to trimming and J lost 1 base; unmatched junction nucleotides: 4. The CDR3 spans 14 residues. The CDR3 protein is CASSQGQSNTEAFF. CDR3 DNA sequence: TGTGCCAGCAGCCAGGGACAGTCGAACACTGAAGCTTTCTTT. Together with reference TRBV7-3 and TRBJ1-1, the CDR3 gives the full variable domain: GAGVSQTPSNKVTEKGKYVELRCDPISGHTALYWYRQSLGQGPEFLIYFQGTGAADDSGLPNDRFFAVRPEGSVSTLKIQRTERGDSAVYLCASSQGQSNTEAFFGQGTRLTVV.

The chain joins TRBV28 to TRBJ1-2; D is uncertain. Trimming removed 8 bases from V and 2 bases from J, with 15 bases in between. The CDR3 spans 14 residues. CDR1 MDHEN and CDR2 SYDVKM come from the germline V gene. The CDR3 protein is CASASAGMNYGYTF. CDR3 DNA: TGTGCCAGCGCCTCCGCCGGGATGAACTATGGCTACACCTTC.

This clone was detected a few times. This rearrangement joins TRBV6-5 to TRBJ1-3; D may be TRBD1 (6 bases). Germline CDR1 is MNHEY and CDR2 is SVGAGI. The V gene lost 3 bases and the J gene lost 2 bases, with 11 bases spanning the gap. The CDR3 is 15 residues long. CDR3 in amino acids: CASSYEGGTGNTIYF. CDR3 bases: TGTGCCAGCAGTTATGAGGGGGGGACTGGAAACACCATATATTTT.

V gene TRBV18 combines with J gene TRBJ1-5; perhaps TRBD1 as D (6 bases). Trimming shortened V by 3 bases and J by 8 bases, and 17 bases separated the two germline ends. In germline, CDR1 is KGHSH, CDR2 LQKENI. This CDR3 is built from 15 residues. CDR3 sequence: CASSPYRGHREPQHF. The CDR3 nucleotides are TGTGCCAGCTCACCCTATCGGGGACACAGGGAGCCCCAGCATTTT.

The chain combines TRBV5-4 with TRBJ2-7, with a tentative D call TRBD2 (6 bases). CDR3 length: 15 residues. V was trimmed by 2 bases and J by 4 bases, leaving 16 bases between them. Germline V gives CDR1 SGHNT, CDR2 YYREEE (reference sequence). CDR3 sequence reads: CASSFGRDPHYEQYF. Here the CDR3 DNA reads TGTGCCAGCAGCTTTGGGCGGGACCCTCATTACGAGCAGTACTTC.

A single count supports this clone. The CDR3 nucleotides are TGCGCCAGCAGCCAAGATCGCCTTACGGGACAGGGTTATGAAAAACTGTTTTTT. Residues: CASSQDRLTGQGYEKLFF. This sequence joins TRBV4-3 and TRBJ1-4; 9 bases fit TRBD1. Germline CDR1 reads LGHNA; CDR2 reads YSLEER. After removal of 0 bases from V and 6 bases from J, the junction contained 11 bases not matched to a gene. The CDR3 is 18 residues long.

CDR3 nucleotides: TGTGCCAGCAGCTGGGGGGTGTCGCTTGGCTACACCTTC. Translation gives CASSWGVSLGYTF. The chain recombines TRBV7-9 with TRBJ1-2, with a tentative D call TRBD1 (5 bases). Per germline, CDR1 SEHNR and CDR2 FQNEAQ (reference sequence). V dropped 4 bases and J dropped 7 bases, with 13 bases sitting between them. The CDR3 totals 13 residues.

The chain joins TRBV7-9 to TRBJ2-6; TRBD1 matches at 9 bases. The V and J ends lost 5 bases and 2 bases, in that order; junction bases with no gene match: 7. CDR1 and CDR2 (germline): SEHNR, FQNEAQ (reference sequence). The CDR3 is 17 residues long. CDR3 DNA: TGTGCCAGCAGCCCCCAACAGGGGGCGGCTGGGGCCAACGTCCTGACTTTC. This sequence encodes CASSPQQGAAGANVLTF.

This chain connects TRBV30 to TRBJ2-1; D might be TRBD1 (6 bases). CDR1 and CDR2 from the germline V gene are GTSNPN and SVGIG (reference sequence). This CDR3 has 13 residues. With 4 bases removed from V and 14 bases from J, the gap between germline ends came to 21 bases. The CDR3 sequence: CAWTAQRDTDKFF. The CDR3 coding sequence is TGTGCCTGGACTGCCCAAAGGGACACCGATAAGTTCTTC.

The chain has TRBV7-8 and TRBJ1-2; D uncertain. CDR1 is SGHVS and CDR2 is FQNEAQ in the germline V gene. Trimming removed 3 bases from V and 0 bases from J, with 11 bases in between. This CDR3 comprises 15 residues. CDR3 nucleotides: TGTGCCAGCAGCTTTAACGCAGCGACTAACTATGGCTACACCTTC. Its translation is CASSFNAATNYGYTF. Using reference TRBV7-8 and TRBJ1-2 for the parts outside the CDR3, the full variable domain is GAGVSQSPRYKVAKRGQDVALRCDPISGHVSLFWYQQALGQGPEFLTYFQNEAQLDKSGLPSDRFFAERPEGSVSTLKIQRTQQEDSAVYLCASSFNAATNYGYTFGSGTRLTVV.

The gene calls are TRBV2 and TRBJ1-2; a possible D gene is TRBD1 (6 bases). The CDR3 sequence is 13 residues long. Trimming left V 6 bases short and J 7 bases short, with 15 bases between. In germline, CDR1 is SNHLY, CDR2 FYNNEI. DNA for the CDR3: TGTGCCAGCAGGGAGCGAATACAGGGTGGCTACACCTTC. Its translation: CASRERIQGGYTF.

This clone was found once. This chain joins TRBV19 and TRBJ2-5; 9 nucleotides agree with TRBD2. The CDR3 contains 15 residues. CDR1 is LNHDA and CDR2 is SQIVND in the germline V gene (reference sequence). The ends lost 1 base at V and 2 bases at J; junction bases unmatched: 2. The CDR3 nucleotides are TGTGCCAGTAGTATAGGGACTAGCGATCAAGAGACCCAGTACTTC. Protein: CASSIGTSDQETQYF. The full variable domain, in which reference TRBV19 and TRBJ2-5 provide the parts outside the CDR3, is DGGITQSPKYLFRKEGQNVTLSCEQNLNHDAMYWYRQDPGQGLRLIYYSQIVNDFQKGDIAEGYSVSREKKESFPLTVTSAQKNPTAFYLCASSIGTSDQETQYFGPGTRLLVL.

V and J are TRBV6-5 and TRBJ2-1, with TRBD2 matching over 8 bases. J lost 5 bases, V lost 6 bases, and 6 bases had no gene match. This CDR3 region has 14 residues. Germline lookup yields CDR1 MNHEY and CDR2 SVGAGI. The CDR3 reads CASSMTSANNEQFF. The CDR3 DNA reads as TGTGCCAGCAGCATGACTAGCGCTAACAATGAGCAGTTCTTC.

This chain joins TRBV30 and TRBJ2-4; D gene unclear. This CDR3 is built from 13 residues. The germline gives CDR1 GTSNPN, CDR2 SVGIG (reference sequence). Trimming shortened V by 1 base and J by 9 bases, and 13 bases separated the two germline ends. The CDR3: CAWSEFPNGIQYF. CDR3 DNA sequence: TGTGCCTGGAGTGAATTTCCGAACGGCATTCAGTACTTC.

The table lists this clone with a count of one. The chain combines TRBV27 with TRBJ1-6, with a possible D match to TRBD1 (6 bases). The CDR3 totals 17 residues. The V gene's germline CDR1 is MNHEY and CDR2 SMNVEV (reference sequence). Between the trimmed V and J ends, which lost 10 bases and 2 bases, there was a span of 21 bases. CDR3 protein: CATSKNREPTYNSPLHF. In DNA, the CDR3 is TGTGCCACCTCTAAAAACAGGGAACCCACCTATAATTCACCCCTCCACTTT.

The V gene is TRBV6-2 or TRBV6-3, the J gene TRBJ1-5, with 8 bases lining up with TRBD1. Trimming took 0 bases from V and 6 from J; bases not matched to a gene: 4. Germline V gene sequence: CDR1 MNHEY, CDR2 SVGEGT. CDR3 length: 15 residues. In DNA, the CDR3 is TGTGCCAGCAGTTACTCGCTTACAGGGGGTCAGCCCCAGCATTTT. Translated, it gives CASSYSLTGGQPQHF.

The CDR3 loop reads CASIPGGGVGTEAFF. The CDR3 bases are TGTGCCAGCATCCCCGGGGGAGGGGTGGGCACTGAAGCTTTCTTT. The chain employs TRBV28 and TRBJ1-1, with a weak D call TRBD1 (5 bases). CDR1 is MDHEN and CDR2 is SYDVKM in the germline V gene. The CDR3 is made up of 15 amino acids. V gave up 7 bases and J gave up 4 bases, with 19 bases separating them.

This clone was detected a few times. V is TRBV9 and J is TRBJ1-1; perhaps TRBD1 as D (6 bases). Looked up from germline, CDR1 is SGDLS and CDR2 is YYNGEE. The CDR3 runs to 14 residues. The V gene lost 1 base and the J gene lost 1 base, with 8 bases spanning the gap. The CDR3 here is CASSVQGRNTEAFF. The DNA of the CDR3 is TGTGCCAGCAGCGTACAGGGGAGGAACACTGAAGCTTTCTTT.

The genes are TRBV5-1 and TRBJ1-1; tentative D call: TRBD1 (6 bases). CDR3 length: 15 residues. V shed 0 bases and J shed 4 bases, with 13 bases lying between them. Germline loops: CDR1 SGHRS, CDR2 YFSETQ. CDR3 coding DNA: TGCGCCAGCAGCTTGGCAGGGGTTGTGGGCACTGAAGCTTTCTTT. This sequence encodes CASSLAGVVGTEAFF.

The gene calls are TRBV6-5 and TRBJ2-7, with D uncertain. CDR3 length equals 11 residues. CDR1 and CDR2 from the germline V gene are MNHEY and SVGAGI. V was clipped by 7 bases and J by 3 bases, with 7 bases between them. The CDR3 sequence: CASISGYEQYF. The DNA of the CDR3 is TGTGCCAGCATCTCGGGCTACGAGCAGTACTTC.

The chain employs TRBV5-4 and TRBJ2-1; D gene uncertain. CDR1 is SGHNT and CDR2 is YYREEE in the germline V gene (reference sequence). CDR3 length: 13 residues. Trimming removed 2 bases at V and 3 bases at J, with 6 bases between. This CDR3 reads CASSLGDYNEQFF. The CDR3 DNA reads TGTGCCAGCAGCTTAGGAGACTACAATGAGCAGTTCTTC.

The DNA of the CDR3 is TGTGCCAGCAGCTCGACTAGCTCCTACGAGCAGTACTTC. Its protein is CASSSTSSYEQYF. The rearrangement uses TRBV7-9 and TRBJ2-7; D may be TRBD2 (6 bases). The CDR3 has 13 residues. Per germline, CDR1 SEHNR and CDR2 FQNEAQ (reference sequence). Trimming cost V 4 bases and J 0 bases, with 7 bases left between them.

The chain has TRBV14 and TRBJ1-3, with 9 bases identical to TRBD1. Germline CDR1 reads SGHDN; CDR2 reads FVKESK. The CDR3 consists of 15 residues. V lost 3 bases, J lost 4 bases, and 4 bases stayed unmatched. CDR3 loop: CASSHRTGAGNTIYF. In nucleotides, the CDR3 is TGTGCCAGCAGCCATCGGACAGGGGCAGGAAACACCATATATTTT.

The J gene is TRBJ2-3, the V gene TRBV7-2; 8 bases map to TRBD1. This CDR3 contains 14 residues. Per germline, CDR1 SGHTA and CDR2 FQGNSA. V was pared by 3 bases and J by 1 base, with 0 bases of the junction left unmatched. Here the CDR3 reads CASSLGQGTDTQYF. DNA for the CDR3: TGTGCCAGCAGCTTGGGACAGGGCACAGATACGCAGTATTTT.

The V and J genes are TRBV7-8 and TRBJ2-1; D not resolved. The CDR3 loop spans 11 amino acids. V was trimmed by 5 bases and J by 10 bases, leaving 9 bases between them. Germline V CDR1 and CDR2: SGHVS, FQNEAQ. CDR3 DNA sequence: TGTGCCAGCAGCCCCTCGGTGGAGCAGTTCTTC. Protein: CASSPSVEQFF.